The T cell receptor (beta chain) under discussion was sequenced for a study of T cells in localized non-small cell lung cancer. Assay used: immunoSEQ multiplex PCR; TCRdb lists only in-frame clones, some missing. The data show roughly 90,000 clones, with just over 90% seen just once and roughly 4.3% held by the top ten. Study conclusions and caveats: It was uninvolved adjacent lung that showed the highest T cell clonality, exceeding tumor.

As regards this clone: The antigen is not known.

Sequenced material: PBMCs, taken before any cancer treatment. This sequence was found in a woman aged 40-69 years with stage II squamous cell lung carcinoma.

This CDR3 is CASSQDEAGGNQPQHF. CDR3 nucleotides: TGCGCCAGCAGCCAAGATGAGGCGGGGGGCAATCAGCCCCAGCATTTT. This chain links TRBV4-1 with TRBJ1-5, with D perhaps TRBD1 (5 bases). The V gene's germline CDR1 is MGHRA and CDR2 YSYEKL. The CDR3 has 16 amino acids. Trimming left V 0 bases short and J 2 bases short, with 11 bases between.